The entry below describes one T cell receptor (beta chain). Antigen unknown. This specimen belongs to a study of cytomegalovirus exposure and HLA in healthy donors. Study-wide results and caveats: Later analysis reportedly placed an Asian-associated ancestry cluster below the roughly 640-donor mean in N-insertions.

The PCR used 60 Vbeta and 13 Jbeta primers. Profiling relied on immunoSEQ multiplex PCR, and the TCRdb table lists in-frame clones only, not all of them. The data contain roughly 200,000 clones, 79% of them seen just once; the ten biggest clones take up 0.69%. J gave up 3 bases and V 5 bases, and 9 bases lay outside the gene matches. Germline CDR1 reads SGHAT; CDR2 reads FQNNGV. This CDR3 has 16 amino acids. Sequencing was performed on PBMCs. This TCR came from a woman aged 40 to 55 in good health and CMV-seronegative. This rearrangement joins TRBV11-2 to TRBJ2-1, with 8 bases lining up with TRBD1. In DNA form, the CDR3 reads TGTGCCAGCAGCCCGCGGACAGGGTCGGGCTACAATGAGCAGTTCTTC. The encoded protein is CASSPRTGSGYNEQFF.